This TCR beta chain was profiled in a study of CD8+ T cells in alopecia areata. J was trimmed by 5 bases and V by 4 bases; bases with no gene match: 7. The CDR3 has 15 residues. Germline V CDR1 and CDR2: ENHRY, SYGVKD. Extraction of RNA preceded its reverse transcription into cDNA, which served as the sequencing template. Assay used: immunoSEQ multiplex PCR; TCRdb lists only in-frame clones, some missing. The data show some 150,000 clones, around half seen once. The chain employs TRBV10-3 and TRBJ2-3; 9 bases are shared with TRBD2. The sequenced sample was CD8+ T cells sorted from blood, obtained at week 0. This receptor was obtained from a human donor with alopecia areata. The CDR3: CAISGGGGAGDTQYF. In DNA form, the CDR3 reads TGTGCCATCAGTGGCGGCGGGGGGGCTGGAGATACGCAGTATTTT.